The 27 T cell receptor beta chains below were found in one sample sequenced in a study of OX40 agonist ivuxolimab in advanced cancers. Here immunoSEQ multiplex PCR was the method, and the copy in TCRdb shows in-frame clones only, minus some. The data hold 55,000 to 70,000 clones, with under 85% observed a single time. The sample here was CD4+ or CD8+ T cells sorted from blood, taken in a trial of the OX40 agonist ivuxolimab. The receptor set was obtained from an adult with an advanced solid tumor such as melanoma, head and neck, liver or kidney cancer.

The rearrangement joins TRBV5-1 to TRBJ1-1, with 8 bases that match TRBD1. Germline V CDR1 and CDR2: SGHRS, YFSETQ. This CDR3 is 15 amino acids long. V was clipped by 0 bases and J by 3 bases; unmatched bases: 4. CDR3 in amino acids: CASSLGTGTYTEAFF. The CDR3 nucleotides are TGCGCCAGCAGCTTGGGGACAGGGACGTACACTGAAGCTTTCTTT.

The chain links TRBV30 to TRBJ1-5; possibly TRBD1 for D (6 bases). Germline assignment: CDR1 GTSNPN and CDR2 SVGIG (reference sequence). The CDR3 consists of 15 residues. V was shortened by 2 bases and J by 3 bases, with 14 bases between the two germline ends. CDR3 bases: TGTGCCTGGAGTCTGGTAGACAGGTTCAATCAGCCCCAGCATTTT. It specifies CAWSLVDRFNQPQHF.

The chain couples TRBV28 to TRBJ2-7; TRBD1 matches 8 bases. The CDR3 totals 17 residues. V lost 1 base, J lost 0 bases, and 8 bases stayed unmatched. Per germline, CDR1 MDHEN and CDR2 SYDVKM. CDR3 residues: CASSLFRTGFHSYEQYF. CDR3 nucleotides: TGTGCCAGCAGTTTATTTCGGACAGGGTTCCACTCCTACGAGCAGTACTTC.

This rearrangement joins TRBV5-1 to TRBJ1-3, with TRBD1 matching 7 bases. After removal of 4 bases from V and 3 bases from J, the junction contained 13 bases not matched to a gene. The CDR3 length is 17 residues. Germline-derived CDR1 and CDR2 are SGHRS and YFSETQ. This CDR3 reads CASSVGTELHLGNTIYF. CDR3 coding DNA: TGCGCCAGCAGCGTCGGGACAGAGCTTCATCTTGGAAACACCATATATTTT.

V and J are TRBV20-1 and TRBJ2-1; 9 positions agree with TRBD1. The CDR3 consists of 11 residues. V gave up 8 bases and J gave up 7 bases; unmatched junction bases: 3. Germline CDR1 and CDR2: DFQATT and SNEGSKA (reference sequence). CDR3 residues: CSPGQGNEQFF. In nucleotides, the CDR3 is TGCAGTCCGGGACAGGGAAATGAGCAGTTCTTC.

This clone was picked up one time. This chain links TRBV19 with TRBJ2-5; 7 positions agree with TRBD2. The J segment lost 5 bases and the V segment lost 9 bases, leaving 6 bases of the junction unmatched. Germline assignment: CDR1 LNHDA and CDR2 SQIVND (reference sequence). This CDR3 has 12 amino acids. The CDR3 protein is CASGGSGETQYF. CDR3 in DNA: TGTGCCAGCGGGGGGTCTGGGGAGACCCAGTACTTC.

This clone was seen a single time. The chain joins TRBV13 to TRBJ2-1; TRBD2 might be the D (5 bases). V lost 4 bases to trimming and J lost 10 bases, with 8 bases between them. Germline V gene data show CDR1 as PRHDT and CDR2 as FYEKMQ (reference sequence). This CDR3 is 11 amino acids long. Here the CDR3 reads CASSSRGEQFF. CDR3 nucleotides: TGTGCCAGCAGCTCCCGCGGGGAGCAGTTCTTC.

This chain's CDR3 is CASSYSAARAYGYTF. CDR3 bases: TGTGCCAGCAGTTACTCCGCAGCCCGGGCCTATGGCTACACCTTC. The V call is TRBV6-5, the J call TRBJ1-2, with unresolved D. Germline V gene sequence: CDR1 MNHEY, CDR2 SVGAGI. This CDR3 has 15 amino acids. V was clipped by 0 bases and J by 4 bases, with 12 bases between them.

This chain connects TRBV18 to TRBJ2-7; 8 bases align to TRBD1. The V gene end was trimmed by 2 bases and the J gene end by 4 bases; junction bases not matched to a gene: 7. In germline, CDR1 is KGHSH, CDR2 LQKENI. The CDR3 extends over 15 amino acids. CDR3 DNA: TGTGCCAGCTCACCAGGCACAGGGGGGCAATACGAGCAGTACTTC. Translating gives CASSPGTGGQYEQYF.

CDR3: CASSFWLAGGSTDTQYF. The DNA for the CDR3 is TGTGCCAGCAGCTTCTGGCTAGCGGGGGGGAGCACAGATACGCAGTATTTT. This sequence joins TRBV7-2 and TRBJ2-3, with TRBD2 matching over 12 bases. The CDR3 spans 17 residues. With 3 bases clipped from V and 0 bases from J, the junction kept 4 bases outside the gene matches. The germline CDR1 and CDR2 sequences are SGHTA and FQGNSA.

The chain uses TRBV4-2 and TRBJ2-7; unclear D gene. Germline V gene lookup returns CDR1 LGHNA and CDR2 YNFKEQ. CDR3 length: 14 residues. Trimming removed 0 bases at V and 4 bases at J, with 10 bases between. CDR3: CASSQDNSGYEQYF. The CDR3 DNA is TGTGCCAGCAGCCAAGATAATTCCGGTTACGAGCAGTACTTC.

V gene TRBV9 combines with J gene TRBJ2-1; D is unclear. CDR3 length: 14 amino acids. Trimming cost V 4 bases and J 4 bases, with 12 bases left between them. Germline CDR1 SGDLS, CDR2 YYNGEE. Here the CDR3 reads CASSTPKEYNEQFF. The CDR3 coding sequence is TGTGCCAGCAGCACACCAAAGGAATACAATGAGCAGTTCTTC. The full variable domain, its missing parts supplied by reference TRBV9 and TRBJ2-1, is DSGVTQTPKHLITATGQRVTLRCSPRSGDLSVYWYQQSLDQGLQFLIQYYNGEERAKGNILERFSAQQFPDLHSELNLSSLELGDSALYFCASSTPKEYNEQFFGPGTRLTVL.

The rearrangement joins TRBV7-2 to TRBJ1-5; perhaps TRBD1 as D (6 bases). The V end lost 5 bases, the J end lost 0 bases, and 11 bases lay between the germline ends. CDR3 size: 15 residues. The germline CDR1 and CDR2 sequences are SGHTA and FQGNSA. The CDR3 DNA reads TGTGCCAGCAGCCGACAGGCCTATAGCAATCAGCCCCAGCATTTT. Translating it yields CASSRQAYSNQPQHF.

V usage is TRBV29-1 and J usage is TRBJ2-6; 8 nucleotides agree with TRBD1. The CDR3 totals 14 residues. Germline trimming cut 5 bases from V and 3 bases from J; bases unmatched to any gene: 3. CDR1 and CDR2 from the germline V gene are SQVTM and ANQGSEA. The CDR3 is CSVSTGDGANVLTF. In nucleotides, the CDR3 is TGCAGCGTTTCGACAGGGGATGGGGCCAACGTCCTGACTTTC.

The chain is built from TRBV5-1 and TRBJ2-4; D may match TRBD1 or TRBD2 (5 bases each). The germline gives CDR1 SGHRS, CDR2 YFSETQ. CDR3 size: 17 residues. V was clipped by 0 bases and J by 0 bases, with 13 bases between them. The CDR3 DNA reads as TGCGCCAGCAGCTTGGGACTGTCCGGGACAGCCAAAAACATTCAGTACTTC. Translating it yields CASSLGLSGTAKNIQYF.

J is TRBJ2-2 and V is TRBV7-9; D ambiguous. CDR1 and CDR2 from the germline V gene are SEHNR and FQNEAQ (reference sequence). Trimming shortened V by 2 bases and J by 0 bases, and 10 bases separated the two germline ends. The CDR3 is 16 residues long. CDR3 sequence (DNA): TGTGCCAGCAGCTTAAAAAGTCAATCGAACACCGGGGAGCTGTTTTTT. Residues: CASSLKSQSNTGELFF. The whole variable domain, filled in from reference TRBV7-9 and TRBJ2-2, reads DTGVSQNPRHKITKRGQNVTFRCDPISEHNRLYWYRQTLGQGPEFLTYFQNEAQLEKSRLLSDRFSAERPKGSFSTLEIQRTEQGDSAMYLCASSLKSQSNTGELFFGEGSRLTVL.

J is TRBJ2-1 and V is TRBV7-6, with 7 positions matching TRBD2. The V gene end was trimmed by 5 bases and the J gene end by 15 bases; junction bases not matched to a gene: 10. From germline, CDR1 is SGHVS and CDR2 FNYEAQ. CDR3 size: 12 residues. CDR3 amino acids: CASSPHRGDVFF. The CDR3 region has the DNA TGTGCCAGCAGCCCCCATCGGGGGGACGTGTTCTTC.

The V and J genes are TRBV19 and TRBJ2-7, with D tentatively TRBD1 or TRBD2 (6 bases each). V lost 0 bases to trimming and J lost 6 bases, with 12 bases between them. Germline-derived CDR1 and CDR2 are LNHDA and SQIVND (reference sequence). The CDR3 length is 14 residues. The CDR3 nucleotides read TGTGCCAGTAGTATAGATAGGTCGGGGGCCGAGCAGTACTTC. Protein sequence: CASSIDRSGAEQYF.

In DNA form, the CDR3 reads TGTGCCAGCTCACCACCAGCGAACACTGAAGCTTTCTTT. Protein product: CASSPPANTEAFF. The rearrangement uses TRBV18 and TRBJ1-1; D is undetermined. The CDR3 is 13 residues long. Germline V gene data show CDR1 as KGHSH and CDR2 as LQKENI. V was cut by 0 bases and J by 1 base, with 3 bases left in between.

This chain uses TRBV15 with TRBJ1-1; D is uncertain. V lost 5 bases, J lost 3 bases, and 7 bases lay in between. The CDR3 is 12 amino acids. Germline V lookup: CDR1 LNHNV, CDR2 YYDKDF (reference sequence). The CDR3: CATSGQDTEAFF. As DNA, the CDR3 is TGTGCCACCAGCGGGCAGGACACTGAAGCTTTCTTT.

The genes are TRBV18 and TRBJ2-1; possibly TRBD1 for D (6 bases). CDR3 length: 17 amino acids. The germline V gene encodes CDR1 KGHSH and CDR2 LQKENI. Trimming stripped 3 bases from V and 7 bases from J, with 22 bases between. CDR3 DNA: TGTGCCAGCTCACCCAAATTGAACAGGGCCGTAGGGAATGAGCAGTTCTTC. It is translated as CASSPKLNRAVGNEQFF.

The rearrangement links TRBV2 to TRBJ2-7, with a weak D call TRBD1 (6 bases). Germline assignment: CDR1 SNHLY and CDR2 FYNNEI. V gave up 6 bases and J gave up 0 bases, with 15 bases separating them. The CDR3 has 15 amino acids. CDR3 coding DNA: TGTGCCAGCAGCCTAGGACAGTTTTCCTCCTACGAGCAGTACTTC. Residues: CASSLGQFSSYEQYF.

The rearrangement uses TRBV18 and TRBJ2-7; no definite D call. V lost 2 bases to trimming and J lost 5 bases, with 7 bases between them. The CDR3 has 12 amino acids. Germline lookup yields CDR1 KGHSH and CDR2 LQKENI. For the CDR3, the DNA is TGTGCCAGCTCACCAGAAACAAACGAGCAGTACTTC. Its protein product is CASSPETNEQYF. Looking up the rest from reference TRBV18 and TRBJ2-7 gives the full variable domain: NAGVMQNPRHLVRRRGQEARLRCSPMKGHSHVYWYRQLPEEGLKFMVYLQKENIIDESGMPKERFSAEFPKEGPSILRIQQVVRGDSAAYFCASSPETNEQYFGPGTRLTVT.

CDR3 bases: TGTGCCAGCAGCCTTGGACAGAACTATGGCTACACCTTC. It yields the protein CASSLGQNYGYTF. This sequence joins TRBV28 and TRBJ1-2; TRBD1 might be the D (6 bases). The CDR3 has 13 amino acids. Looked up from germline, CDR1 is MDHEN and CDR2 is SYDVKM. V lost 6 bases and J 2 bases, leaving 10 bases between the germline ends.

The CDR3 nucleotides read TGTGCCAGCAGGCCTCCGGGACACGAGAACACTGAAGCTTTCTTT. This gives the protein CASRPPGHENTEAFF. The rearrangement uses TRBV5-8 and TRBJ1-1; tentatively, D is TRBD1 (6 bases). Per the germline V gene, CDR1 is SGHTS and CDR2 is YDEGEE. CDR3 size: 15 residues. Trimming stripped 5 bases from V and 1 base from J, with 15 bases between.

In the case of this clone: The same CDR3 also results from other DNA sequences found in this sample. This chain links TRBV7-3 with TRBJ2-1; D not resolved. The CDR3 has 13 residues. From germline, CDR1 is SGHTA and CDR2 FQGTGA. Trimming left V 1 base short and J 8 bases short, with 9 bases between. CDR3 nucleotides: TGTGCCAGCAGCTTAAGCGGTTCCGATGAGCAGTTCTTC. This encodes CASSLSGSDEQFF.

The chain has TRBV30 and TRBJ1-5, with D perhaps matching TRBD1 (5 bases). Germline CDR1 and CDR2: GTSNPN and SVGIG (reference sequence). Trimming removed 1 base at V and 0 bases at J, with 7 bases between. CDR3 length equals 14 residues. In DNA form, the CDR3 reads TGTGCCTGGAGTGGAGGGGATAGCAATCAGCCCCAGCATTTT. It encodes CAWSGGDSNQPQHF.